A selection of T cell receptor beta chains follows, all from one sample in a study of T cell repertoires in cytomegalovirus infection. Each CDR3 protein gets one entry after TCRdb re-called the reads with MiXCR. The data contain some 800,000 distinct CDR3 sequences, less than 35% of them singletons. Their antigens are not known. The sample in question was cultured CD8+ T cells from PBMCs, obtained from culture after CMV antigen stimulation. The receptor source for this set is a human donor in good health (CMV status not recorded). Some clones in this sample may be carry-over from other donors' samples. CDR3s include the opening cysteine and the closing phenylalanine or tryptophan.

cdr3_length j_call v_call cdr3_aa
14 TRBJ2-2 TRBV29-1 CSVETGGNTGELFF
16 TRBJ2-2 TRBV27 CASSPTQESGAGELFF
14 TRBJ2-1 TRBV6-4 CASSSSPLYNEQFF
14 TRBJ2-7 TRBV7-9 CASSPGQGGDEQYF
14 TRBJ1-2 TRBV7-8 CASSLNGEDYGYTF
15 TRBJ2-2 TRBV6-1 CASTPGQGPAGELFF
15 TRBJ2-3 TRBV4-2 CASSQEGASGDTQYF
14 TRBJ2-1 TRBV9 CASSPSSGVREQFF
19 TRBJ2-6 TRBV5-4 CASSLFGSLILSGANVLTF
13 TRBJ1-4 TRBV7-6 CASSLGGQDEMFF
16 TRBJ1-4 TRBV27 CASSLTNLATNEKLFF
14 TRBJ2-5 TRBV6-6 CASSYGTGTETQYF
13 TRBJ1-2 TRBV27 CASSLSSGTGYTF
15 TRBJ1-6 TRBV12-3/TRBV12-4 CASSLRLNYNSPLHF
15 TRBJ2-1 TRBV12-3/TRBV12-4 CASSPRDRADNEQFF
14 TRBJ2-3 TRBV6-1 CASSGTYPADTQYF
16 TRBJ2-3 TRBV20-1 CSARPSEGPNTDTQYF
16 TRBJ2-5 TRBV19 CATARTSGAYQETLYF
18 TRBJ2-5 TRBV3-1 CASSQPIPVAALQETQYF
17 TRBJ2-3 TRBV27 CASSSYGTSGLTDTQYF
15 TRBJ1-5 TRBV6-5 CASSYSRQGGQPQHF
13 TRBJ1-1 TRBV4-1 CASSQDGFSEAFF
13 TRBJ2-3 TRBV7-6 CASSGTSADTQYF
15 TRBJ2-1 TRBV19 CASRTDRGGYNEQFF
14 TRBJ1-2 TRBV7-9 CASSFRDSDYGYTF
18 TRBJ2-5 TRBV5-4 CASSVGLAGGPGLETQYF
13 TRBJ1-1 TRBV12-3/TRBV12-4 CASSLARGPEAFF
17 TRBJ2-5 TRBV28 CASSLLGSAGFQETQYF
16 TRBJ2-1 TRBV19 CASSVQRGPTYNEQFF
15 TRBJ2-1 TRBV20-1 CSARTRQGPRDEQFF
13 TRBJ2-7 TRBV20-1 CSARGTSSYEQYF
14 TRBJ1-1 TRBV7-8 CASSGRRRGTEAFF
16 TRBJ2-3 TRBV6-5 CASSYWGQGDSDTQYF
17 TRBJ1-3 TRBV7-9 CASSPNSGSGPGNTIYF
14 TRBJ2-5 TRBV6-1 CASSWRQYQETQYF
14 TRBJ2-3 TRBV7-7 CASSLVVSADTQYF
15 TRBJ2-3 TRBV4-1 CASSQGDLPADTQYF
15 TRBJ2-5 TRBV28 CASSFPRQGSQTQYF
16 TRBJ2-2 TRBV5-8 CASSLRTGWNTGELFF
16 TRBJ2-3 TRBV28 CASSLAGTSPADTQYF
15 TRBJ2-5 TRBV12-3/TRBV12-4 CASSLAGTGGETQYF
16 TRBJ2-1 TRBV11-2 CASSLDNRRGYNEQFF
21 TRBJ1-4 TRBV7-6 CASSQTIRTSAGEGTNEKLFF
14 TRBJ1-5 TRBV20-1 CSASDLLEAQPQHF
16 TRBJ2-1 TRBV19 CASSYGGADIYNEQFF
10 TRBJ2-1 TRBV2 CASSGPQQFF
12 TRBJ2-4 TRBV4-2 CAFRDTQNIQYF
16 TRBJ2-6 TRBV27 CASSRGTGLGANVLTF
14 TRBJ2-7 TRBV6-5 CASSWGQANYEQYF
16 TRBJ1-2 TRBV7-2 CASSLGAGREDYGYTF
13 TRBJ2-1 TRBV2 CASPTGQYNEQFF
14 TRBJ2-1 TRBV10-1 CASSDSGLGEEQFF
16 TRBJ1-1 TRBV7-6 CASSLAPSGARTEAFF